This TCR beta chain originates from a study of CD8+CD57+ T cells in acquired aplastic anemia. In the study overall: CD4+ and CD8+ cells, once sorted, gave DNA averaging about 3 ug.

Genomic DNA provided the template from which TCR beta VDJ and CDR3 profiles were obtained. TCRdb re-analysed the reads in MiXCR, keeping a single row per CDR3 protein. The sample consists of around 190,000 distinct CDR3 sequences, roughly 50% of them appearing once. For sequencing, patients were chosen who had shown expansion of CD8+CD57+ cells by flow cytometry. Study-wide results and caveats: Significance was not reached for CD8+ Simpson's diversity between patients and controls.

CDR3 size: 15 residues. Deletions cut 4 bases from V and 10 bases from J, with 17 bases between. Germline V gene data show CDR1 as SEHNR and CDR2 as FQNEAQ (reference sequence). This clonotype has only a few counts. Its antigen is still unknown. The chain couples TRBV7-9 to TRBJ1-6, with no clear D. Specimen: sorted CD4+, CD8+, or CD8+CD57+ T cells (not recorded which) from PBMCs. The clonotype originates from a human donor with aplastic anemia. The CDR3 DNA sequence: TGTGCCAGCAGCTCTACTCGCGGGGTCGGATCACCCCTCCACTTT. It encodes CASSSTRGVGSPLHF.